These 31 T cell receptor beta chains came from one sample sequenced in a study of vaccination and CD4 T cells after COVID-19. Their cognate antigens are unknown. The assay that was used to sequence DNA from cultured CD4+ T cells was the Oncomine TCR Beta short-read assay. Each CDR3 protein is one row after TCRdb ran MiXCR on the PCR reads. The data contain some 9,000 distinct CDR3 sequences, 45% to 65% of them singletons. This sample's treatment: 10-day PBMC culture with coronavirus spike peptide pools or control peptides (ViraFEST assay). The specimen sequenced was CD4+ T cells from blood, cultured in vitro. The receptors were sampled from a human donor who had recovered from COVID-19.

V usage is TRBV19 and J usage is TRBJ2-5; D not certain. Germline assignment: CDR1 LNHDA and CDR2 SQIVND (reference sequence). Trimming took off 5 bases at V and 5 bases at J, with 15 bases between the two ends. The CDR3 runs 14 residues. CDR3 in DNA: TGTGCCAGTAGTTCTTCAACCGCCGGGGAGACCCAGTACTTC. This translates into CASSSSTAGETQYF. Full variable domain (remainder filled in from reference TRBV19 and TRBJ2-5): DGGITQSPKYLFRKEGQNVTLSCEQNLNHDAMYWYRQDPGQGLRLIYYSQIVNDFQKGDIAEGYSVSREKKESFPLTVTSAQKNPTAFYLCASSSSTAGETQYFGPGTRLLVL.

V and J are TRBV20-1 and TRBJ1-1; D perhaps matches TRBD1 (6 bases). The germline gives CDR1 DFQATT, CDR2 SNEGSKA (reference sequence). Trimming pared 0 bases from V and 0 bases from J, leaving 8 bases between. CDR3 length: 14 residues. The CDR3 reads CSARDRTVNTEAFF. CDR3 bases: TGCAGTGCTAGAGATCGGACAGTGAACACTGAAGCTTTCTTT.

This sequence joins TRBV6-1 and TRBJ1-1; D is unresolved. Trimming pared 9 bases from V and 5 bases from J, leaving 16 bases between. CDR1 is MNHNS, CDR2 SASEGT, per germline. This CDR3 has 13 residues. The CDR3 loop reads CARPRRTGTEAFF. The CDR3 DNA follows: TGTGCCAGACCCCGGCGTACGGGGACTGAAGCTTTCTTT.

V is TRBV2 and J is TRBJ2-3; 9 nucleotides match TRBD2. Trimming took 6 bases from V and 2 from J; bases not matched to a gene: 6. The CDR3 covers 15 residues. Germline lookup yields CDR1 SNHLY and CDR2 FYNNEI. The CDR3 sequence: CASSPSGVYTDTQYF. Written as DNA, the CDR3 is TGTGCCAGCAGCCCTAGCGGGGTGTACACAGATACGCAGTATTTT.

The V gene is TRBV24-1, the J gene TRBJ2-3; the D is unclear. Germline V gives CDR1 KGHDR, CDR2 SFDVKD. This CDR3 contains 14 residues. V lost 1 base, J lost 6 bases, and 10 bases lay in between. The CDR3 protein is CATSDLGFDDTQYF. The DNA of the CDR3 is TGTGCCACCAGTGATTTAGGGTTCGACGATACGCAGTATTTT.

The chain links TRBV10-3 to TRBJ1-1; D might be TRBD1 (5 bases). The CDR3 runs to 12 residues. Deletions cut 7 bases from V and 5 bases from J, with 11 bases between. CDR1 and CDR2 (germline): ENHRY, SYGVKD. This CDR3 is CAIKGVGTEAFF. In DNA form, the CDR3 reads TGTGCCATCAAAGGGGTTGGGACTGAAGCTTTCTTT.

The V call is TRBV6-1, the J call TRBJ2-7, with D possibly TRBD2 on 6 matching bases. The germline gives CDR1 MNHNS, CDR2 SASEGT. This CDR3 comprises 12 residues. Trimming removed 8 bases at V and 6 bases at J, with 14 bases between. CDR3 protein: CASLGEVSEQYF. The CDR3 bases are TGTGCCAGCCTGGGGGAGGTGTCCGAGCAGTACTTC.

The genes are TRBV27 and TRBJ1-6; D is possibly TRBD1 (5 bases). The ends were cut back, 5 bases at V and 10 bases at J, with 18 bases in the middle. The CDR3 loop spans 15 amino acids. CDR1 and CDR2 (germline): MNHEY, SMNVEV (reference sequence). CDR3 DNA sequence: TGTGCCAGCAGTCTCCGGGACCCGATAGTATCACCCCTCCACTTT. It translates to CASSLRDPIVSPLHF.

V usage is TRBV11-1 and J usage is TRBJ2-7; TRBD1 matches at 7 bases. Germline loops: CDR1 SGHAT, CDR2 FQDESV (reference sequence). The trim removed 4 bases at V and 0 bases at J, leaving 6 bases unmatched. This CDR3 contains 15 residues. CDR3 coding DNA: TGTGCCAGCAGCTCCCTCCGGACAGGCTCCTACGAGCAGTACTTC. It yields the protein CASSSLRTGSYEQYF.

This clonotype was seen more than once but under ten times. The chain links TRBV20-1 to TRBJ1-1; 8 bases align to TRBD1. The CDR3 loop spans 16 amino acids. Germline loops: CDR1 DFQATT, CDR2 SNEGSKA (reference sequence). After removal of 2 bases from V and 1 base from J, the junction contained 9 bases not matched to a gene. The CDR3 reads CSARLRQGAQNTEAFF. CDR3 nucleotide sequence: TGCAGTGCTAGACTACGTCAGGGGGCCCAGAACACTGAAGCTTTCTTT.

CDR3 region: CATSRRARGRETQYF. The CDR3 DNA reads as TGTGCCACCAGCCGAAGAGCCAGGGGGAGGGAGACCCAGTACTTC. The chain couples TRBV15 to TRBJ2-5, with a tentative D call TRBD1 (7 bases). CDR1 and CDR2 (germline): LNHNV, YYDKDF (reference sequence). The CDR3 extends over 15 amino acids. V was clipped by 5 bases and J by 5 bases, with 18 bases between them.

The genes are TRBV12-3 or TRBV12-4 and TRBJ2-3; D uncertain. Trimming took off 6 bases at V and 2 bases at J, with 6 bases between the two ends. This CDR3 is 12 amino acids long. CDR3 loop: CASSPDTDTQYF. CDR3 nucleotides: TGTGCCAGCAGCCCAGACACAGATACGCAGTATTTT.

V gene TRBV19 combines with J gene TRBJ1-1; TRBD1 is a possible D gene (5 bases). This CDR3 is built from 15 residues. V was cut by 7 bases and J by 0 bases, with 15 bases left in between. CDR1 is LNHDA and CDR2 is SQIVND in the germline V gene (reference sequence). The CDR3 nucleotides are TGTGCCAGTACCTCATTCGGGGGGGTGAACACTGAAGCTTTCTTT. Amino acid sequence: CASTSFGGVNTEAFF.

The CDR3 is CASSPAGTGGADTQYF. In nucleotides, the CDR3 is TGTGCCAGCTCACCCGCGGGGACAGGGGGAGCGGATACGCAGTATTTT. The J gene is TRBJ2-3, the V gene TRBV18; 11 bases align to TRBD1. CDR1 is KGHSH, CDR2 LQKENI, per germline. This CDR3 has 16 residues. The J segment lost 6 bases and the V segment lost 3 bases, leaving 8 bases of the junction unmatched.

This clonotype has only a few counts. This sequence joins TRBV7-8 and TRBJ2-6; 7 positions agree with TRBD1. The V and J ends lost 8 bases and 0 bases, in that order; junction bases with no gene match: 4. The germline V gene has CDR1 SGHVS and CDR2 FQNEAQ. The CDR3 length is 15 residues. CDR3 bases: TGTGCCAGCCGGGACAGATTCTCTGGGGCCAACGTCCTGACTTTC. Protein product: CASRDRFSGANVLTF.

This sequence joins TRBV20-1 and TRBJ2-3; the match to TRBD2 covers 10 bases. In germline, CDR1 is DFQATT, CDR2 SNEGSKA (reference sequence). J lost 5 bases, V lost 5 bases, and 10 bases had no gene match. The CDR3 has 15 residues. This chain's CDR3 is CSARVSGGAIDTQYF. CDR3 coding DNA: TGCAGTGCTCGCGTAAGCGGGGGGGCGATAGATACGCAGTATTTT.

This clonotype is judged medium-sized (0.01 to 0.1%). This chain links TRBV2 with TRBJ2-2, with D possibly matching TRBD2 (5 bases). The V end was cut by 6 bases, the J end by 5 bases, with 10 bases between. CDR1 and CDR2 (germline): SNHLY, FYNNEI. The CDR3 has 13 amino acids. CDR3 loop: CASRSRGTGELFF. The CDR3 nucleotides read TGTGCCAGCAGAAGTCGGGGAACCGGGGAGCTGTTTTTT.

The chain couples TRBV18 to TRBJ2-3; 7 bases are a match to TRBD1. The V gene's germline CDR1 is KGHSH and CDR2 LQKENI. V was pared by 4 bases and J by 1 base, with 2 bases of the junction left unmatched. The CDR3 runs to 14 residues. CDR3 in amino acids: CASSLDRGTDTQYF. CDR3 nucleotides: TGTGCCAGCTCACTAGACAGGGGCACAGATACGCAGTATTTT.

The chain links TRBV6-1 to TRBJ2-7, with a possible D match to TRBD1 (6 bases). Germline V gene data show CDR1 as MNHNS and CDR2 as SASEGT. Between the trimmed V and J ends, which lost 7 bases and 0 bases, there was a span of 16 bases. The CDR3 sequence is 15 residues long. This CDR3 is CASKARTASSYEQYF. CDR3 DNA: TGTGCCAGCAAGGCGAGGACAGCTTCCTCCTACGAGCAGTACTTC.

The chain has TRBV6-5 and TRBJ2-1; TRBD1 matches 9 bases. Germline CDR1 MNHEY, CDR2 SVGAGI. With V trimmed by 2 bases and J by 10 bases, 9 bases remained unmatched. The CDR3 has 15 amino acids. CDR3 region: CASSYGDRVAGEQFF. The CDR3 nucleotides are TGTGCCAGCAGTTACGGGGACAGGGTTGCCGGGGAGCAGTTCTTC.

The rearrangement links TRBV2 to TRBJ2-3, with 7 bases identical to TRBD2. V trimming: 6 bases; J trimming: 5 bases; junction bases outside the gene matches: 11. The CDR3 sequence is 15 residues long. Germline V gene sequence: CDR1 SNHLY, CDR2 FYNNEI. CDR3 bases: TGTGCCAGCAGGCCTACTAGCGTGGGAGGAGATACGCAGTATTTT. Translation gives CASRPTSVGGDTQYF.

This clonotype was detected only a few times. V usage is TRBV6-1 and J usage is TRBJ1-6; D might be TRBD1 (5 bases). CDR3 length: 12 amino acids. V was pared by 8 bases and J by 8 bases, with 10 bases between. CDR1 and CDR2 (germline): MNHNS, SASEGT. The CDR3 nucleotides are TGTGCCAGCCGTCAGGGTTATTCACCCCTCCACTTT. Encoded protein: CASRQGYSPLHF.

This clonotype came up a few times. A read error may produce the germline difference seen at one junction end. The chain is built from TRBV6-1 and TRBJ2-3; 8 nucleotides line up with TRBD2. From germline, CDR1 is MNHNS and CDR2 SASEGT. The CDR3 runs to 14 residues. Here the CDR3 reads CASREGLAPDTQYF. CDR3 in DNA: TGTGCCAGCAGGGAAGGACTAGCCCCCGATACGCAGTATTTT.

The chain combines TRBV5-4 with TRBJ2-7; D remains ambiguous. Trimming stripped 4 bases from V and 0 bases from J, with 11 bases between. The length of the CDR3 is 14 residues. Germline V gene lookup returns CDR1 SGHNT and CDR2 YYREEE (reference sequence). CDR3 sequence: CASSPGPRSYEQYF. CDR3 DNA sequence: TGTGCCAGCAGCCCCGGACCTCGCTCCTACGAGCAGTACTTC.

This chain connects TRBV7-2 to TRBJ2-3; 11 bases are shared with TRBD2. This CDR3 is 18 amino acids long. The trim removed 5 bases at V and 2 bases at J, leaving 12 bases unmatched. CDR1 and CDR2 (germline): SGHTA, FQGNSA. The CDR3 DNA reads as TGTGCCAGCAGCACTCGGGCCGGGGGACTAGCGGCCACAGATACGCAGTATTTT. This codes for CASSTRAGGLAATDTQYF.

The V and J genes are TRBV20-1 and TRBJ2-1, with 9 nucleotides matching TRBD2. The CDR3 has 16 amino acids. J was trimmed by 7 bases and V by 0 bases; bases with no gene match: 10. CDR1 is DFQATT, CDR2 SNEGSKA, per germline (reference sequence). CDR3 sequence reads: CSARDSRGGLVNEQFF. CDR3 nucleotides: TGCAGTGCTAGAGATTCGCGGGGGGGGCTCGTTAATGAGCAGTTCTTC.

CDR3 DNA: TGTGCCAGCAGCTTGGATCCCGGAGGCAATCAGCCCCAGCATTTT. This sequence encodes CASSLDPGGNQPQHF. The V and J genes are TRBV5-5 and TRBJ1-5; D remains unclear. The CDR3 runs 15 residues. Per the germline V gene, CDR1 is SGHKS and CDR2 is YYEKEE (reference sequence). V gave up 0 bases and J gave up 2 bases, with 9 bases separating them.

The chain recombines TRBV30 with TRBJ1-5; D is perhaps TRBD1 (6 bases). The V gene's germline CDR1 is GTSNPN and CDR2 SVGIG (reference sequence). V gave up 1 base and J gave up 2 bases, with 15 bases separating them. The CDR3 is 16 amino acids. In DNA form, the CDR3 reads TGTGCCTGGAGTGGATCAACAGGGTTTGGCAATCAGCCCCAGCATTTT. This translates into CAWSGSTGFGNQPQHF.

The rearrangement links TRBV2 to TRBJ1-5; tentative D call: TRBD1 (6 bases). The CDR3 sequence is 18 residues long. CDR1 is SNHLY, CDR2 FYNNEI, per germline. V lost 4 bases and J lost 2, with 21 bases in between. The CDR3 DNA sequence: TGTGCCAGCAGTGGCCGGGACATCGAATATATTGGCAATCAGCCCCAGCATTTT. Its translation is CASSGRDIEYIGNQPQHF.

This clonotype showed up just a few times. The rearrangement uses TRBV11-1 and TRBJ1-1; D may be TRBD1 (6 bases). V dropped 6 bases and J dropped 0 bases, with 11 bases sitting between them. The CDR3 totals 14 residues. In germline, CDR1 is SGHAT, CDR2 FQDESV (reference sequence). CDR3 DNA sequence: TGTGCCAGCAGACTAACAGGGATGAACACTGAAGCTTTCTTT. This sequence encodes CASRLTGMNTEAFF.

The chain couples TRBV7-9 to TRBJ1-2; weak D call: TRBD1 (5 bases). Trimming cost V 2 bases and J 4 bases, with 17 bases left between them. The CDR3 spans 16 residues. CDR1 and CDR2 from the germline V gene are SEHNR and FQNEAQ (reference sequence). The CDR3 loop reads CASSLKAGAGTYGYTF. CDR3 in DNA: TGTGCCAGCAGCTTAAAGGCAGGCGCAGGGACCTATGGCTACACCTTC. Supplemented by reference TRBV7-9 and TRBJ1-2, the full variable domain reads DTGVSQNPRHKITKRGQNVTFRCDPISEHNRLYWYRQTLGQGPEFLTYFQNEAQLEKSRLLSDRFSAERPKGSFSTLEIQRTEQGDSAMYLCASSLKAGAGTYGYTFGSGTRLTVV.